These 11 T cell receptor beta chains were all obtained from the same sample, sequenced in a study of cytomegalovirus exposure and HLA in healthy donors. Method: immunoSEQ multiplex PCR; TCRdb's copy keeps in-frame clones and lacks some. The table records 71,000 or so clones, 90% to 95% of them present only once. Sequencing input: PBMCs. These receptors originate from a man aged 18 to 30 in good health and CMV-seropositive.

The chain joins TRBV9 to TRBJ2-7; D uncertain. CDR3 size: 15 residues. Trimming took 3 bases from V and 0 from J, leaving 13 bases between them. Germline CDR1 and CDR2: SGDLS and YYNGEE. This chain's CDR3 is CASSATLDSSYEQYF. For the CDR3, the DNA is TGTGCCAGCAGCGCTACGCTTGATAGCTCCTACGAGCAGTACTTC.

The chain carries TRBV12-5 and TRBJ2-7, with a possible D match to TRBD2 (5 bases). Germline CDR1 and CDR2: LGHNT and FRNRAP. This CDR3 comprises 13 residues. Trimming left V 3 bases short and J 2 bases short, with 8 bases between. The CDR3 here is CASGFTGTYEQYF. The CDR3, as DNA: TGTGCTAGTGGTTTCACCGGGACCTACGAGCAGTACTTC.

This sequence joins TRBV4-2 and TRBJ2-1, with 9 bases fitting TRBD2. Trimming cost V 0 bases and J 6 bases; bases outside gene matches: 3. This CDR3 comprises 15 residues. Germline V gene data show CDR1 as LGHNA and CDR2 as YNFKEQ. The CDR3 bases are TGTGCCAGCAGCCAAGAGTCTAGCGGGGTCAATGAGCAGTTCTTC. Its translation is CASSQESSGVNEQFF.

This chain uses TRBV5-8 with TRBJ1-5, with 7 bases lining up with TRBD1. The V segment lost 4 bases and the J segment 3 bases; nucleotides outside the gene matches: 7. This CDR3 comprises 15 residues. Germline-derived CDR1 and CDR2 are SGHTS and YDEGEE. For the CDR3, the DNA is TGTGCCAGCAGCCAGACAGGGAATTTCAATCAGCCCCAGCATTTT. Its translation: CASSQTGNFNQPQHF.

V usage is TRBV13 and J usage is TRBJ1-2; TRBD1 agrees at 8 bases. CDR3 length equals 13 residues. Germline CDR1 is PRHDT and CDR2 is FYEKMQ (reference sequence). V lost 5 bases to trimming and J lost 6 bases; unmatched junction nucleotides: 5. CDR3 loop: CASSHRGYDGYTF. DNA of the CDR3: TGTGCCAGCAGCCACAGGGGGTACGATGGCTACACCTTC.

The V and J genes are TRBV6-5 and TRBJ2-7, with D possibly TRBD1 on 5 matching bases. The CDR3 consists of 14 residues. Deletions cut 2 bases from V and 4 bases from J, with 12 bases between. Germline assignment: CDR1 MNHEY and CDR2 SVGAGI. The CDR3 DNA is TGTGCCAGCAGTTACCCGGGCAGGGCTTACGAGCAGTACTTC. It encodes CASSYPGRAYEQYF.

The chain has TRBV6-1 and TRBJ1-1; TRBD1 matches 10 bases. Looked up from germline, CDR1 is MNHNS and CDR2 is SASEGT. The CDR3 has 15 residues. V dropped 1 base and J dropped 3; count of bases not matched to a gene: 2. The CDR3 spells CASSEGTGGHTEAFF. CDR3 DNA: TGTGCCAGCAGTGAAGGGACAGGGGGACACACTGAAGCTTTCTTT.

J is TRBJ2-7 and V is TRBV27; TRBD1 matches at 9 bases. Germline V gene data show CDR1 as MNHEY and CDR2 as SMNVEV (reference sequence). The CDR3 has 14 amino acids. Trimming took 2 bases from V and 5 from J; bases not matched to a gene: 4. CDR3 bases: TGTGCCAGCAGTTTAGGACAGGGGTGGGACGAGCAGTACTTC. It translates to CASSLGQGWDEQYF.

The chain links TRBV19 to TRBJ2-2; 9 nucleotides match TRBD1. Germline loops: CDR1 LNHDA, CDR2 SQIVND (reference sequence). The V segment lost 8 bases and the J segment 0 bases; nucleotides outside the gene matches: 13. The CDR3 loop spans 18 amino acids. The CDR3 DNA is TGTGCCAGTTATCCGGGACAGGGTGACAATTCGAACACCGGGGAGCTGTTTTTT. Its translation: CASYPGQGDNSNTGELFF.

This sequence joins TRBV5-5 and TRBJ2-5; D might be TRBD2 (5 bases). This CDR3 comprises 12 residues. The V end was cut by 2 bases, the J end by 9 bases, with 11 bases between. CDR1 and CDR2 (germline): SGHKS, YYEKEE (reference sequence). In DNA, the CDR3 is TGTGCCAGCAGCTTTACGGAGAGGGCCCAGTACTTC. This sequence encodes CASSFTERAQYF. Complete variable domain (other parts from reference TRBV5-5 and TRBJ2-5): DAGVTQSPTHLIKTRGQQVTLRCSPISGHKSVSWYQQVLGQGPQFIFQYYEKEERGRGNFPDRFSARQFPNYSSELNVNALLLGDSALYLCASSFTERAQYFGPGTRLLVL.

Here the CDR3 reads CASSLAWRELDTQYF. The DNA for the CDR3 is TGCGCCAGCAGCTTGGCCTGGCGGGAGTTAGATACGCAGTATTTT. The chain has TRBV5-1 and TRBJ2-3; 7 nucleotides line up with TRBD2. CDR1 is SGHRS and CDR2 is YFSETQ in the germline V gene. CDR3 length equals 15 residues. The ends lost 0 bases at V and 5 bases at J; junction bases unmatched: 6.